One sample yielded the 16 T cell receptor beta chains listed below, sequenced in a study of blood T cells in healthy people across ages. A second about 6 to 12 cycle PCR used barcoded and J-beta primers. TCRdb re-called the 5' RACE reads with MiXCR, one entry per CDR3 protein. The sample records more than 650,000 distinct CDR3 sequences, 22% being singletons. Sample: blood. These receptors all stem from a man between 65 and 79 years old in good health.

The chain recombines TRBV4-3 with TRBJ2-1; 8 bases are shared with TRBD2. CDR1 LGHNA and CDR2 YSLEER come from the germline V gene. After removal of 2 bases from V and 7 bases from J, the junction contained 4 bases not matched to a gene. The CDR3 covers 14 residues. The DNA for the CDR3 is TGCGCCAGCAGCCAACTAGCGGGTAGGAATGAGCAGTTCTTC. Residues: CASSQLAGRNEQFF.

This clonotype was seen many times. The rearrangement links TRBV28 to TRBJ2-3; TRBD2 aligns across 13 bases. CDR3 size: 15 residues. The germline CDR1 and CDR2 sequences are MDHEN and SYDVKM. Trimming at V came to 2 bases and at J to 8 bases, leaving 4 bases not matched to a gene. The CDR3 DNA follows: TGTGCCAGCAGTTTAGGACTAGCGGGGGATGGTACGCAGTATTTT. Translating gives CASSLGLAGDGTQYF.

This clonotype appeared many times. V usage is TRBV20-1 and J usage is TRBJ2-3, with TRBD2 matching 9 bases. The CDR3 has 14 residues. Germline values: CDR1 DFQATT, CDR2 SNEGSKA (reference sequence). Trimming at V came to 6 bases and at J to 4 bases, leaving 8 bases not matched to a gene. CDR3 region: CSAAHSGGSDTQYF. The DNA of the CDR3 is TGCAGTGCCGCACATAGCGGGGGATCAGATACGCAGTATTTT.

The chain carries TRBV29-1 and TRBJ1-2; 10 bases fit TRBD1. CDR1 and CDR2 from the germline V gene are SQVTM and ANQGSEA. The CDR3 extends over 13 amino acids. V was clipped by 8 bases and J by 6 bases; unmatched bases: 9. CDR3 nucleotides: TGCAGCACGAGTCCCGGGACAGGGGATGGCTACACCTTC. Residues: CSTSPGTGDGYTF.

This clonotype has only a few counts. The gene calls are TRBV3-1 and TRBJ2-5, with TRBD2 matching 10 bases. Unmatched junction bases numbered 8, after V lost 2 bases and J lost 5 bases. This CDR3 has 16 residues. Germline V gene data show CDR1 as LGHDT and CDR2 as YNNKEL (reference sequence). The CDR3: CASSQQLAGRRETQYF. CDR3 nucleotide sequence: TGTGCCAGCAGCCAACAACTAGCGGGAAGGCGGGAGACCCAGTACTTC.

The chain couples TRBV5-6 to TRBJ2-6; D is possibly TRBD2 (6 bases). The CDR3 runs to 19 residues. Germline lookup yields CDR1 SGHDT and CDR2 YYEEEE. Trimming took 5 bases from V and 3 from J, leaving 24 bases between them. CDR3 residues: CASRSWRDKPRGGANVLTF. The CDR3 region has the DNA TGTGCCAGCAGGTCCTGGCGGGATAAACCGAGAGGTGGGGCCAACGTCCTGACTTTC.

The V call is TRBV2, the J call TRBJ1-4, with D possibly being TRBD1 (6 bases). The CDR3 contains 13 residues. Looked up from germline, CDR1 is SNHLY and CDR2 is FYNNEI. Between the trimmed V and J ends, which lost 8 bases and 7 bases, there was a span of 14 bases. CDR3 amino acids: CASWRGGSEKLFF. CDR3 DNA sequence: TGTGCCAGCTGGAGAGGGGGGAGTGAAAAACTGTTTTTT.

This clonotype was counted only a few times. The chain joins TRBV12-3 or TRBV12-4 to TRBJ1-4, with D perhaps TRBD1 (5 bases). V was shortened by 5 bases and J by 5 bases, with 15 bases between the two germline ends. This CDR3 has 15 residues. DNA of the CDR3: TGTGCCAGCAGTCCCCGGGGGAATTTGAATGAAAAACTGTTTTTT. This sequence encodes CASSPRGNLNEKLFF.

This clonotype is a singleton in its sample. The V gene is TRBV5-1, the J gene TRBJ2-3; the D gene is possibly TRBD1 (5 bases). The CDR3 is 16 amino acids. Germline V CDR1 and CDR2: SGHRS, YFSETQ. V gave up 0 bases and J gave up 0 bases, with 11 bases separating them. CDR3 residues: CASSLDGARSTDTQYF. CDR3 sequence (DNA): TGCGCCAGCAGCTTGGATGGGGCAAGGAGCACAGATACGCAGTATTTT.

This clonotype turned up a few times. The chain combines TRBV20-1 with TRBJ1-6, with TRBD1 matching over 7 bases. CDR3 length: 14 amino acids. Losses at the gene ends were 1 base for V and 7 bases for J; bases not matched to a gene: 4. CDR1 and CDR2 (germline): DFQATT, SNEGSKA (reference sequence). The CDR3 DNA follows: TGCAGTGCTAGAGGGACAGGTTCCAATTCACCCCTCCACTTT. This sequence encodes CSARGTGSNSPLHF.

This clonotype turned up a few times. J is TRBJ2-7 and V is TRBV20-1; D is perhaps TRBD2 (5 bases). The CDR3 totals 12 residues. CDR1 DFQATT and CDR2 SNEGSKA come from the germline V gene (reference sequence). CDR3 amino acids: CSVPADVYEQYF. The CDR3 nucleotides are TGCAGCGTTCCAGCGGACGTCTACGAGCAGTACTTC.

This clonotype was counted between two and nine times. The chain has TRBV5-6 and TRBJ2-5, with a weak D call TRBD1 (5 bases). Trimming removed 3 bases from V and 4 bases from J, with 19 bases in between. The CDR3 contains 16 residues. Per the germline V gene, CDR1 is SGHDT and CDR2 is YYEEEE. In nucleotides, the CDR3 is TGTGCCAGCAGCTCACATCTTAGGACACAACTAGAGACCCAGTACTTC. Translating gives CASSSHLRTQLETQYF. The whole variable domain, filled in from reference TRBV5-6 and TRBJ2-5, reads DAGVTQSPTHLIKTRGQQVTLRCSPKSGHDTVSWYQQALGQGPQFIFQYYEEEERQRGNFPDRFSGHQFPNYSSELNVNALLLGDSALYLCASSSHLRTQLETQYFGPGTRLLVL.

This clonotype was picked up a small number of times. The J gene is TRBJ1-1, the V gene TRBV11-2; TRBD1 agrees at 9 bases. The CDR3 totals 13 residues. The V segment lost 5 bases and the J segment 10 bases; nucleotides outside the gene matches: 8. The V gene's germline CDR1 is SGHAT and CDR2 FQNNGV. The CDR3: CASSTPGQGRAFF. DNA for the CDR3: TGTGCCAGCAGCACCCCGGGACAGGGAAGAGCTTTCTTT.

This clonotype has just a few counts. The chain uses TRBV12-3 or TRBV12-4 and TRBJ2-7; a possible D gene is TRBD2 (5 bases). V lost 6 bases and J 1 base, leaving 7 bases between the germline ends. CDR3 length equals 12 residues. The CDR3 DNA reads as TGTGCCAGCAGGCGGAGGTCCTACGAGCAGTACTTC. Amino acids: CASRRRSYEQYF.

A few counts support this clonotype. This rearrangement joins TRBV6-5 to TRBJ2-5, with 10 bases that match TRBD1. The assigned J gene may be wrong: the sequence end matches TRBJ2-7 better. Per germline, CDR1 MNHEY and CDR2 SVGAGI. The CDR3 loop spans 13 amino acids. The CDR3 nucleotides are TGTGCCAGCCGTCGGACAGGGGGCTACGAGCAGTACTTC. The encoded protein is CASRRTGGYEQYF.

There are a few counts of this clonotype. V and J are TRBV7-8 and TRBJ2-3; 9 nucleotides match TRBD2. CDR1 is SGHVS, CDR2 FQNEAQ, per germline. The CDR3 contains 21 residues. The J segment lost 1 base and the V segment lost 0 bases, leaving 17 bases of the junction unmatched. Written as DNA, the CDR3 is TGTGCCAGCAGCTTAGCCCAATATTTGCTAGCGGGGCACCCAGGCACAGATACGCAGTATTTT. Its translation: CASSLAQYLLAGHPGTDTQYF.